One sample yielded the 5 T cell receptor beta chains listed below, sequenced in a study of cytomegalovirus exposure and HLA in healthy donors. The PCR ran on 60 Vbeta and 13 Jbeta primers. TCRdb keeps only in-frame clones here, not all; method: immunoSEQ multiplex PCR. The table has roughly 120,000 clones, roughly three quarters seen once. Sequenced: PBMCs. The origin of the receptors is a woman younger than 45 in good health and CMV-seronegative.

The V call is TRBV4-1, the J call TRBJ2-1; D is uncertain. Germline CDR1 reads MGHRA; CDR2 reads YSYEKL. V lost 0 bases, J lost 7 bases, and 10 bases lay in between. The CDR3 is 14 residues long. The CDR3 coding sequence is TGCGCCAGCAGCCAAGACGTGGGCGAGAATGAGCAGTTCTTC. Its protein is CASSQDVGENEQFF.

The V gene is TRBV4-2, the J gene TRBJ2-7, with TRBD1 matching 7 bases. Germline CDR1 LGHNA, CDR2 YNFKEQ. With 4 bases clipped from V and 0 bases from J, the junction kept 12 bases outside the gene matches. The CDR3 spans 17 residues. The CDR3 nucleotides are TGTGCCAGCAGCCCGACAGGGAATCGGGTGGTCTCCTACGAGCAGTACTTC. Protein sequence: CASSPTGNRVVSYEQYF.

CDR3 nucleotide sequence: TGTGCCAGCAGTCATCCGGGACAGGGGCCCTACAATGAGCAGTTCTTC. It is translated as CASSHPGQGPYNEQFF. The J gene is TRBJ2-1, the V gene TRBV28; TRBD1 matches at 10 bases. The trim removed 5 bases at V and 2 bases at J, leaving 6 bases unmatched. CDR1 and CDR2 from the germline V gene are MDHEN and SYDVKM. The CDR3 extends over 16 amino acids.

CDR3 bases: TGTGCCAGCAGCCCGGGGCGGGAGGGCCGAGGAGAGCAGTTCTTC. Translating gives CASSPGREGRGEQFF. The chain combines TRBV7-2 with TRBJ2-1; 9 nucleotides align to TRBD2. The germline V gene has CDR1 SGHTA and CDR2 FQGNSA. This CDR3 region has 15 residues. The V gene end was trimmed by 5 bases and the J gene end by 10 bases; junction bases not matched to a gene: 12. Looking up the rest from reference TRBV7-2 and TRBJ2-1 gives the full variable domain: GAGVSQSPSNKVTEKGKDVELRCDPISGHTALYWYRQSLGQGLEFLIYFQGNSAPDKSGLPSDRFSAERTGGSVSTLTIQRTQQEDSAVYLCASSPGREGRGEQFFGPGTRLTVL.

This chain uses TRBV7-8 with TRBJ1-5, with D unclear. V was trimmed by 0 bases and J by 5 bases, leaving 14 bases between them. The V gene's germline CDR1 is SGHVS and CDR2 FQNEAQ. The CDR3 has 16 amino acids. The CDR3 loop is CASSLARVQTYQPQHF. As DNA, the CDR3 is TGTGCCAGCAGCTTAGCCCGGGTCCAGACCTATCAGCCCCAGCATTTT.